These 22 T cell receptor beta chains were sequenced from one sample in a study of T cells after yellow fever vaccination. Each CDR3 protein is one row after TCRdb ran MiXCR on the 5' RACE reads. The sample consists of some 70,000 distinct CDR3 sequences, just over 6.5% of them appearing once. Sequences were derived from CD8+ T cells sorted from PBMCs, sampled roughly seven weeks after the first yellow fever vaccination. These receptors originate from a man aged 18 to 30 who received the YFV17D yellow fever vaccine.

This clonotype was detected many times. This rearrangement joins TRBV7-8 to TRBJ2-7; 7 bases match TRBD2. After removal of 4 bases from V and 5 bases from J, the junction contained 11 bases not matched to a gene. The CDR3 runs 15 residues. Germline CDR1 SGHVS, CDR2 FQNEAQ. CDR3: CASSWVGRGRDEQYF. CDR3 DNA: TGTGCCAGCAGCTGGGTCGGACGGGGGAGGGACGAGCAGTACTTC.

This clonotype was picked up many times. In DNA, the CDR3 is TGTGCTAGTGGTTTGGGTTCTGCTCCTTCCTCCTACGAGCAGTACTTC. It yields the protein CASGLGSAPSSYEQYF. The rearrangement uses TRBV12-5 and TRBJ2-7; D remains ambiguous. The V end lost 1 base, the J end lost 0 bases, and 13 bases lay between the germline ends. This CDR3 has 16 amino acids. Looked up from germline, CDR1 is LGHNT and CDR2 is FRNRAP.

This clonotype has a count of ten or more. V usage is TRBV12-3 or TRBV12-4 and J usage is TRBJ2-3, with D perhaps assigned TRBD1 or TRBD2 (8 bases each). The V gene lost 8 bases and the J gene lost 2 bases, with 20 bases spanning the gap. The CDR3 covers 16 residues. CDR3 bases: TGTGCCAGCTCTCCGCGGGGGGACAGGTACACAGATACGCAGTATTTT. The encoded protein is CASSPRGDRYTDTQYF.

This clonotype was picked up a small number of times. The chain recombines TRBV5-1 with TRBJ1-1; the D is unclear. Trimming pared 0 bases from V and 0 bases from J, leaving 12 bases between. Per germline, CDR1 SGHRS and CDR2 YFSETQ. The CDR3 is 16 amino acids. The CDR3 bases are TGCGCCAGCAGCTTGGGCAGGTCCACTATGAACACTGAAGCTTTCTTT. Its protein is CASSLGRSTMNTEAFF.

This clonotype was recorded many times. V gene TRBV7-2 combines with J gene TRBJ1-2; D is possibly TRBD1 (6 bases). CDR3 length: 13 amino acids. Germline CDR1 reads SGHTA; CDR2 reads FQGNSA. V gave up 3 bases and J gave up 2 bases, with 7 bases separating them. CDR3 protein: CASSLRGNYGYTF. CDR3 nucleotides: TGTGCCAGCAGCTTGAGGGGGAACTATGGCTACACCTTC.

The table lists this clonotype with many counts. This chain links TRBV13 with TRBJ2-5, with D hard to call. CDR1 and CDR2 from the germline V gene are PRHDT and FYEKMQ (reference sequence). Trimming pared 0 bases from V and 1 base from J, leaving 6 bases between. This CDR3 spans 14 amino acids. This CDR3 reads CASSLGQPQETQYF. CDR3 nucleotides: TGTGCCAGCAGCTTAGGGCAGCCCCAAGAGACCCAGTACTTC.

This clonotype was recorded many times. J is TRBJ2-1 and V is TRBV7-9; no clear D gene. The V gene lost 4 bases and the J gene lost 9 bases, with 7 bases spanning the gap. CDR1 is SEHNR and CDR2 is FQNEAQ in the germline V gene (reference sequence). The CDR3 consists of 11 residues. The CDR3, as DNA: TGTGCCAGCAGCTATAACATTGAGCAGTTCTTC. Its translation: CASSYNIEQFF.

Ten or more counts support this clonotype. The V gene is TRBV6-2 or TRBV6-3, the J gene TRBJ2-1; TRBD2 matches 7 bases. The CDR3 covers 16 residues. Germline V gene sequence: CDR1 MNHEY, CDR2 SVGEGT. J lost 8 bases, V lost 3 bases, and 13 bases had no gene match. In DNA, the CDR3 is TGTGCCAGCAGTTATGGGGGGGGTACCCGGGCGGATGAGCAGTTCTTC. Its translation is CASSYGGGTRADEQFF.

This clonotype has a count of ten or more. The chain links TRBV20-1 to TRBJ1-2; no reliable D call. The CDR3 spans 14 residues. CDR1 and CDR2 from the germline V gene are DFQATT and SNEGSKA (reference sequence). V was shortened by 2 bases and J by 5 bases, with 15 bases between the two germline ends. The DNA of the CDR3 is TGCAGTGCTAGAAGACCCCGGGCGACGTATGGCTACACCTTC. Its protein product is CSARRPRATYGYTF.

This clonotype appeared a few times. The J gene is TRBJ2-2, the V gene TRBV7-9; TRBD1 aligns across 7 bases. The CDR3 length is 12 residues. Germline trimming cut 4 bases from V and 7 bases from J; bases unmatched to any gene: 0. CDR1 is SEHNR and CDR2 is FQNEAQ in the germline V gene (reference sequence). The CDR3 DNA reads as TGTGCCAGCAGCTGGACAGGCGGGGAGCTGTTTTTT. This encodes CASSWTGGELFF.

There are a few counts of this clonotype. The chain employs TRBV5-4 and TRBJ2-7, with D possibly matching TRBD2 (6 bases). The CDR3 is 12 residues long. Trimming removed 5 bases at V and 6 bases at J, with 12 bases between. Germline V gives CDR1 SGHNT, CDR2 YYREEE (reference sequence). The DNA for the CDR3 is TGTGCCAGCAGGTACGGGGGAGGCGAGCAGTACTTC. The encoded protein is CASRYGGGEQYF.

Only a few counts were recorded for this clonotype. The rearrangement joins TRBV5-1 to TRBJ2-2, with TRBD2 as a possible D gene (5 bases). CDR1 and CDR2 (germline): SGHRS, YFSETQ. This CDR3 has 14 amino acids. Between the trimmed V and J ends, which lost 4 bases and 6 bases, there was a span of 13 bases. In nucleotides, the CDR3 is TGCGCCAGCAGCCCGTGGGCGGAGGCCGGGGAGCTGTTTTTT. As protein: CASSPWAEAGELFF.

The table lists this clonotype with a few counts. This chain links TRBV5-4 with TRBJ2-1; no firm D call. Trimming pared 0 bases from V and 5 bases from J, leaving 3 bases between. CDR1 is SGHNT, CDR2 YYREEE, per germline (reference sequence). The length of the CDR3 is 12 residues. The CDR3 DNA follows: TGTGCCAGCAGCTTGGTAAACAATGAGCAGTTCTTC. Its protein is CASSLVNNEQFF.

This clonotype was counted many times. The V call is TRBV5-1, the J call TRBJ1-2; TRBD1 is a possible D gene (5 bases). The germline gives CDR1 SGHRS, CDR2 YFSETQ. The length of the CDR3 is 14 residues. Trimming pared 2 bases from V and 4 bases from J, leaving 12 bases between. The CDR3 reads CASSFNLQVYGYTF. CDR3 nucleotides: TGCGCCAGCAGCTTCAACTTACAGGTCTATGGCTACACCTTC.

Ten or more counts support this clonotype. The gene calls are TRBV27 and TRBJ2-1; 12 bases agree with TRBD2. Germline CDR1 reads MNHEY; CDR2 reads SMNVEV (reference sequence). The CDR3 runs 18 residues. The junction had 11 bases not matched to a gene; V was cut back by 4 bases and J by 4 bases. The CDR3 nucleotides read TGTGCCAGCAGTTCAGGGCCTAGCGGGGGGGTGAGTTACAATGAGCAGTTCTTC. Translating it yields CASSSGPSGGVSYNEQFF.

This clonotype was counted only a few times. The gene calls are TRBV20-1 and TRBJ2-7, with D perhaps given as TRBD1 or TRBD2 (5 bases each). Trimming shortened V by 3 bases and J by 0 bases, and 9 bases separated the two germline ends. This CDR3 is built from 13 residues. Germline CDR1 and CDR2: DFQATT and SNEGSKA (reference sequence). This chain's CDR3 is CSARGVHSYEQYV. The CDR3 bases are TGCAGTGCTAGGGGGGTCCACTCCTACGAGCAGTACGTC.

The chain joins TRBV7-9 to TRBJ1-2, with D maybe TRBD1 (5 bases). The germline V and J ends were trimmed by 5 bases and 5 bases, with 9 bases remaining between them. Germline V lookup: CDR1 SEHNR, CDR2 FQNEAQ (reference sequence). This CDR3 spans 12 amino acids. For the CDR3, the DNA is TGTGCCAGCAGCCAGGGAGTATATGGCTACACCTTC. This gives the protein CASSQGVYGYTF.

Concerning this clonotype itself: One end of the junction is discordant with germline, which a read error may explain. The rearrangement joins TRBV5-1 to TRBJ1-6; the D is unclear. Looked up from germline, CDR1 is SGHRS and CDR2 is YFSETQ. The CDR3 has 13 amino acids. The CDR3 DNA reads TGCGCCAGCAGCTTGGCCCCTGGACTTTTTTATGACTTT. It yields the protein CASSLAPGLFYDF.

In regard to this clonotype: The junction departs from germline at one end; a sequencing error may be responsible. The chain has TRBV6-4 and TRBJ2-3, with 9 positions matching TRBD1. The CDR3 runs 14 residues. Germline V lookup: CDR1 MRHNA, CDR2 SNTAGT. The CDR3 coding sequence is TGTGCCAGCAGTGGGACAGGGGCCGCAGATATGCAGTATTTT. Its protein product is CASSGTGAADMQYF.

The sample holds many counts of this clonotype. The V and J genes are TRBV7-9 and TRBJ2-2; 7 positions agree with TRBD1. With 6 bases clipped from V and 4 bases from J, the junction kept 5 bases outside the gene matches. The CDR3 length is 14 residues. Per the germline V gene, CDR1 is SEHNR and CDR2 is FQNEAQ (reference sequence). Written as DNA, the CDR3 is TGTGCCAGCAGTCCAAGACAGGGCACCGGGGAGCTGTTTTTT. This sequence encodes CASSPRQGTGELFF.

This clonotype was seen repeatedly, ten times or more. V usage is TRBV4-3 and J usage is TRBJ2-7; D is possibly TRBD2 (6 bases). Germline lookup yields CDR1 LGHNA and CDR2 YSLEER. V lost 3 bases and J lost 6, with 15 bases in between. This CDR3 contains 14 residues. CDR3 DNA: TGCGCCAGCAGCCAGGGGCGGGGTGCTCTCGAGCAGTACTTC. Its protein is CASSQGRGALEQYF.

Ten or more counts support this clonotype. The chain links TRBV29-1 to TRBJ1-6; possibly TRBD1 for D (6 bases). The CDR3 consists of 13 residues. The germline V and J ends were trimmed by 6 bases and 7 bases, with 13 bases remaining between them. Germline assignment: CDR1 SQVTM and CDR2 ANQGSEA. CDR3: CSVGADRNSPLHF. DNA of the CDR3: TGCAGCGTGGGGGCAGATAGAAATTCACCCCTCCACTTT.